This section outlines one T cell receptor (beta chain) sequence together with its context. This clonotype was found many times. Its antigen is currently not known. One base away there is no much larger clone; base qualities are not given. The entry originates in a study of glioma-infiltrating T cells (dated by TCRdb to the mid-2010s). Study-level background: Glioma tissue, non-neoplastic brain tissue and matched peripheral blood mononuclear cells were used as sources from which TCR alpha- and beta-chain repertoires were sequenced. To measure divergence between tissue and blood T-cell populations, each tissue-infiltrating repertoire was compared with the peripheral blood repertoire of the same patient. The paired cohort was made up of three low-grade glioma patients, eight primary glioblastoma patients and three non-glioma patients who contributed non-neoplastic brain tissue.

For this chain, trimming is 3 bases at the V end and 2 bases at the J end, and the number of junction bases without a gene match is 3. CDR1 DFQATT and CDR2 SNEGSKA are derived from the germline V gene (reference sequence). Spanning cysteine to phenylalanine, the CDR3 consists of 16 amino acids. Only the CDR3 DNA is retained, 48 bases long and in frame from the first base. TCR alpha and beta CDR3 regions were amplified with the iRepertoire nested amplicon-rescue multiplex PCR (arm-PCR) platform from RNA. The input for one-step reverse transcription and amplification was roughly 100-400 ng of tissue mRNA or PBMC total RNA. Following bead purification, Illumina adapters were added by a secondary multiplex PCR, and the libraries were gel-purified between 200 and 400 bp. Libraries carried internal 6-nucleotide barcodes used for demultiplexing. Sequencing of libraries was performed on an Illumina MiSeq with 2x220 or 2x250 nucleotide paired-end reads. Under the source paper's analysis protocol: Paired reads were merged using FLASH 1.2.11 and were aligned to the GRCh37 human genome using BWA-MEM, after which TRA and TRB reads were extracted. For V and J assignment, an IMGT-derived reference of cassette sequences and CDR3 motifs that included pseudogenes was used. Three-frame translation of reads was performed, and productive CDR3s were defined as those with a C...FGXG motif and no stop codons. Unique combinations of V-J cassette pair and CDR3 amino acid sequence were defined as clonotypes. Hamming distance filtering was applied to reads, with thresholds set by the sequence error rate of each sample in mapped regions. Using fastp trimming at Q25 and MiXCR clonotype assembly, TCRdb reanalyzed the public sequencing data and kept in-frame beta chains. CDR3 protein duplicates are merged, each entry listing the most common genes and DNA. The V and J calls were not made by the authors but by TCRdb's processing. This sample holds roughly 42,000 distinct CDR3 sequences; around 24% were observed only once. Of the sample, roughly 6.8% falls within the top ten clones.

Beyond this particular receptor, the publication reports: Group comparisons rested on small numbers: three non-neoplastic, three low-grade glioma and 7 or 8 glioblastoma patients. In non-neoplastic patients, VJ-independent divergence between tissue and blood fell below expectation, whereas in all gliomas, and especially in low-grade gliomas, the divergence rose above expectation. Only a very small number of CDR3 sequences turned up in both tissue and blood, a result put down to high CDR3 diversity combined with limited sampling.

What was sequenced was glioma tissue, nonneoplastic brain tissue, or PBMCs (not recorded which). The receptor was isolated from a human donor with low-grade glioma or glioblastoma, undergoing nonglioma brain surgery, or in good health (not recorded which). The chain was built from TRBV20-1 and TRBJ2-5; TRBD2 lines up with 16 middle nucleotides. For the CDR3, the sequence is CSASSGLAGGQETQYF. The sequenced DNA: TGCAGTGCTAGTTCGGGACTAGCGGGAGGGCAAGAGACCCAGTACTTC.